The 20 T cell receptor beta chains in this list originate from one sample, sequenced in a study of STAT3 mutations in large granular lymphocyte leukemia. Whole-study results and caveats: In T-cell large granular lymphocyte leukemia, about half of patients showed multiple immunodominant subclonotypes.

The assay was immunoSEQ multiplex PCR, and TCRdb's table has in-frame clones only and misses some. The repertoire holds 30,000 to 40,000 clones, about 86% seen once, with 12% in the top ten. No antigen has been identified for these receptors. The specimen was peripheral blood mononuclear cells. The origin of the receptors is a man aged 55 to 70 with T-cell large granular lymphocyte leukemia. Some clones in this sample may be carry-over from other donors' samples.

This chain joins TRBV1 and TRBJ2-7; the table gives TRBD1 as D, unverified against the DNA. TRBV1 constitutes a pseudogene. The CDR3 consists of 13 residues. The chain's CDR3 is CTPGRILSYEQYF. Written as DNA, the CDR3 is TGCACCCCAGGGCGTATACTTTCCTACGAGCAGTACTTC.

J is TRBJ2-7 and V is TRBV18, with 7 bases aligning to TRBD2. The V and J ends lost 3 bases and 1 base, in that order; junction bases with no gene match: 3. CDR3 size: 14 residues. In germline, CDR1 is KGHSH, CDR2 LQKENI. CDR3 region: CASSPPSGSYEQYF. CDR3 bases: TGTGCCAGCTCACCGCCTAGCGGTTCCTACGAGCAGTACTTC. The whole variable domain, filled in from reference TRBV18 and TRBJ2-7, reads NAGVMQNPRHLVRRRGQEARLRCSPMKGHSHVYWYRQLPEEGLKFMVYLQKENIIDESGMPKERFSAEFPKEGPSILRIQQVVRGDSAAYFCASSPPSGSYEQYFGPGTRLTVT.

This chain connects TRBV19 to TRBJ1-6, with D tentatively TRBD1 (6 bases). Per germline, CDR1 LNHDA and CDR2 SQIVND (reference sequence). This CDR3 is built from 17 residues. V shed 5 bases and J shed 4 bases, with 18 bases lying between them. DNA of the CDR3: TGTGCCAGTAGTCCGGGGGGAACAGGGTCGTATAATTCACCCCTCCACTTT. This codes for CASSPGGTGSYNSPLHF.

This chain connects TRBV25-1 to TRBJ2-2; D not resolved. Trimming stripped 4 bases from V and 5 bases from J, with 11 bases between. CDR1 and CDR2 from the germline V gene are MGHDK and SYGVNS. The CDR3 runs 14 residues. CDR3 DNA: TGTGCCAGCAGTGTACTTAGGGATACCGGGGAGCTGTTTTTT. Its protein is CASSVLRDTGELFF.

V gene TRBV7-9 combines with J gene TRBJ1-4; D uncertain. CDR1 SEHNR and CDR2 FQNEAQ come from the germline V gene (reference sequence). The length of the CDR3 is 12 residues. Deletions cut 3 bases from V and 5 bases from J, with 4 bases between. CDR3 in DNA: TGTGCCAGCAGCTTTGGGAATGAAAAACTGTTTTTT. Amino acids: CASSFGNEKLFF.

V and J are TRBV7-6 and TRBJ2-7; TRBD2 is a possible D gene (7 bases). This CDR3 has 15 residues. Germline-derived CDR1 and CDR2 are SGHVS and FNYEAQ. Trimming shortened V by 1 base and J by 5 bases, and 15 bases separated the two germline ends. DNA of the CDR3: TGTGCCAGCAGCTTAGGTGTCGGGGGGCCCGACGAGCAGTACTTC. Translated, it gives CASSLGVGGPDEQYF. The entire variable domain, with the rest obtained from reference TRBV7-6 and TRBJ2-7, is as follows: GAGVSQSPRYKVTKRGQDVALRCDPISGHVSLYWYRQALGQGPEFLTYFNYEAQQDKSGLPNDRFSAERPEGSISTLTIQRTEQRDSAMYRCASSLGVGGPDEQYFGPGTRLTVT.

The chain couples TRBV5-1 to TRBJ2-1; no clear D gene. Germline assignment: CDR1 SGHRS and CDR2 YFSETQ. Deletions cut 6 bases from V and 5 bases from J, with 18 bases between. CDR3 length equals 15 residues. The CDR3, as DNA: TGCGCCAGCAATCGTGACCGCGTTCTTAACAATGAGCAGTTCTTC. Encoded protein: CASNRDRVLNNEQFF.

The CDR3 DNA reads TGTGCCTGGACCTCCTCCACTGGAAACACCATATATTTT. Protein product: CAWTSSTGNTIYF. V gene TRBV30 combines with J gene TRBJ1-3; D gene ambiguous. V shed 4 bases and J shed 2 bases, with 9 bases lying between them. CDR3 size: 13 residues. In germline, CDR1 is GTSNPN, CDR2 SVGIG (reference sequence).

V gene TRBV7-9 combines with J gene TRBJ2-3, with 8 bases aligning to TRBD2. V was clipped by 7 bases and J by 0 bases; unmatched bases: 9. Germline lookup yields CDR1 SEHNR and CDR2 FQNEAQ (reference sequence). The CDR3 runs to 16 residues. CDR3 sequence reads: CASTLGGGPSTDTQYF. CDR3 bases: TGTGCCAGCACCCTCGGGGGGGGCCCTAGCACAGATACGCAGTATTTT.

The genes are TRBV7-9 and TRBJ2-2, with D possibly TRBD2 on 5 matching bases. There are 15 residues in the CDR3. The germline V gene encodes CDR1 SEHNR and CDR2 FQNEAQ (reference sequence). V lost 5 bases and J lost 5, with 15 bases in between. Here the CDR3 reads CASSARGSSTGELFF. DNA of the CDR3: TGTGCCAGCAGCGCCCGGGGTAGCTCTACCGGGGAGCTGTTTTTT.

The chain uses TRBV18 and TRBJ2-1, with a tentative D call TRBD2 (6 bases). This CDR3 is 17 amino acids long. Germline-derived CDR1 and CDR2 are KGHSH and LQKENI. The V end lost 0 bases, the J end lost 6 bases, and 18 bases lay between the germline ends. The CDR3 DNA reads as TGTGCCAGCTCACCACCGTCTCGGGGAGGAGGGCGCAATGAGCAGTTCTTC. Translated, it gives CASSPPSRGGGRNEQFF.

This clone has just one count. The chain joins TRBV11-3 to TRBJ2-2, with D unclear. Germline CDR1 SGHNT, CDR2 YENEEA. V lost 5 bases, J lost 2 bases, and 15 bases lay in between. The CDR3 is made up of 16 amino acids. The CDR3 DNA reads TGTGCCAGCAGCGTGTTTAGTAGCAGTAACACCGGGGAGCTGTTTTTT. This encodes CASSVFSSSNTGELFF.

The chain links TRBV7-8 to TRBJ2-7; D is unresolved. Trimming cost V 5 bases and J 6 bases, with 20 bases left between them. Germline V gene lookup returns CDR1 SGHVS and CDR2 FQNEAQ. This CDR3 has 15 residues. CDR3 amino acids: CASSRIFDSTSEQYF. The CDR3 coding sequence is TGTGCCAGCAGCCGTATTTTCGACTCGACGTCCGAGCAGTACTTC.

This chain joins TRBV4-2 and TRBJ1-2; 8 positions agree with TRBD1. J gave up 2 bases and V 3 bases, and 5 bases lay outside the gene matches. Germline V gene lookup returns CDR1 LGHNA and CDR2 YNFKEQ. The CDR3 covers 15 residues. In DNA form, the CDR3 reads TGTGCCAGCAGCCATGACAGGGGATGGAACTATGGCTACACCTTC. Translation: CASSHDRGWNYGYTF.

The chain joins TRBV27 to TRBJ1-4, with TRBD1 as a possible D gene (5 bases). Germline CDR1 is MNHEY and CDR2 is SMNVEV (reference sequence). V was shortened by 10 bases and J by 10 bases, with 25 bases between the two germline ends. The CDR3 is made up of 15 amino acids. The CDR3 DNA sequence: TGTGCCACCTCAAATCGTGGCGGGGGTGCTGGAAAACTGTTTTTT. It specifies CATSNRGGGAGKLFF.

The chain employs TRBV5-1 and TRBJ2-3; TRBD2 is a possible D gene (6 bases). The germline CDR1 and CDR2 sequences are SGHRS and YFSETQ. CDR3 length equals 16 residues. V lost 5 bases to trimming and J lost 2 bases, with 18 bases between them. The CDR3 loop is CASSWRGSGNTDTQYF. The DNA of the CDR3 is TGCGCCAGCAGTTGGAGGGGTAGCGGCAACACAGATACGCAGTATTTT.

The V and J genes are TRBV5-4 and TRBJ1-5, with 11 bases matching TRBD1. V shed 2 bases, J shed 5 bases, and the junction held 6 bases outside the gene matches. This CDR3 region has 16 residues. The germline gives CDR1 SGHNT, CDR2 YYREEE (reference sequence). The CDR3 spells CASSFRTGGAHQPQHF. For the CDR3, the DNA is TGTGCCAGCAGCTTCCGGACAGGGGGCGCGCATCAGCCCCAGCATTTT.

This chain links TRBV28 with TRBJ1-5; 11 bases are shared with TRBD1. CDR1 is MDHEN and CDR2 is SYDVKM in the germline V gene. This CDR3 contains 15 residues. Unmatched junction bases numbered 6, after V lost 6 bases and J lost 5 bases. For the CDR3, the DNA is TGTGCCAGCAGCCCTCGGACAGGGGGCGATCAGCCCCAGCATTTT. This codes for CASSPRTGGDQPQHF.

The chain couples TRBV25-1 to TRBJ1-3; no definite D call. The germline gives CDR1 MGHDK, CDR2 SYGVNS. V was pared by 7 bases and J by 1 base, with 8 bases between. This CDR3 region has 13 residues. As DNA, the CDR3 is TGTGCCAGCACGCACCCTTCTGGAAACACCATATATTTT. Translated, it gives CASTHPSGNTIYF.

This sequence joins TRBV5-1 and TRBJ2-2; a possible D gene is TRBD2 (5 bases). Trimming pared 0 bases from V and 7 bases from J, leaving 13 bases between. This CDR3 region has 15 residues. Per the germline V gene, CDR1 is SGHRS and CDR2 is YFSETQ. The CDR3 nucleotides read TGCGCCAGCAGCTTGGCCCCCTCGGGGAGCGGGGAGCTGTTTTTT. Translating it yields CASSLAPSGSGELFF.